This T cell receptor (beta chain) is from a study of regulatory T cells in long-lasting Graves disease. Overall study findings and caveats: Repertoires from persistent disease leaned toward TRBV28, TRBJ1-2 and TRBJ2-5. Those with persistent disease had in common more public clonotypes (roughly 3,000) than new patients (approximately 990). Less diverse TCR repertoires were seen in persistent Graves' patients than in newly diagnosed ones.

Looked up from germline, CDR1 is MNHEY and CDR2 is SMNVEV (reference sequence). The J segment lost 5 bases and the V segment lost 5 bases, leaving 7 bases of the junction unmatched. The CDR3 is 14 residues long. This clonotype was counted many times. Its antigen remains unknown. iRepertoire HTBI primers and Arm-PCR of CDR3 regions built TCR beta libraries. MiXCR was run by TCRdb on the multiplex PCR reads, yielding one entry per CDR3 protein. Among 250,000 to 400,000 distinct CDR3 sequences listed, 15% to 20% were seen once. Time point described: newly diagnosed GD, antithyroid drugs for less than 3 months. With RNA extracted from PBMCs as input, the TCR library was made. The EDTA tubes were filled with about 9 milliliters of drawn peripheral blood.

The material was peripheral blood mononuclear cells (PBMCs), obtained at new diagnosis, from a patient treated with antithyroid drugs. The sequence derives from a female donor with Graves disease. The J gene is TRBJ1-2, the V gene TRBV27; TRBD1 matches 8 bases. This CDR3 reads CASSNVDRAYGYTF. CDR3 DNA: TGTGCCAGCAGTAACGTGGACAGGGCATATGGCTACACCTTC.